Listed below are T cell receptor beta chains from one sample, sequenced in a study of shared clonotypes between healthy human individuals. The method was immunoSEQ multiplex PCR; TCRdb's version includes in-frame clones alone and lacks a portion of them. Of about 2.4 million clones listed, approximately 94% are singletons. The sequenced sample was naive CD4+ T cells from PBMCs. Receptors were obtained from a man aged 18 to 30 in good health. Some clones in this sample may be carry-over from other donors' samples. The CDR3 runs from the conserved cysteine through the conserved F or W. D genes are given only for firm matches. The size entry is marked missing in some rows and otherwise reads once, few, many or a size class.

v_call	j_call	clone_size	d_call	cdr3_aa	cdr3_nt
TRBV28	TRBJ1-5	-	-	CASILDGGDRPQHF	TGTGCCAGCATCCTAGACGGAGGAGATAGGCCCCAGCATTTT
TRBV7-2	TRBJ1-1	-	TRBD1	CASSLVGNRGWNTEAFF	TGTGCCAGCAGCTTAGTGGGTAACAGGGGATGGAACACTGAAGCTTTCTTT
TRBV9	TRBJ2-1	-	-	CASSVGLALSYNEQFF	TGTGCCAGCAGCGTAGGTCTAGCGCTCTCCTACAATGAGCAGTTCTTC
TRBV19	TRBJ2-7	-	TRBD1	CASNLPGQSLYEQYF	TGTGCCAGTAATCTCCCGGGACAGAGCCTCTACGAGCAGTACTTC
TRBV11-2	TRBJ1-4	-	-	CASSLGAGRGFNEKLFF	TGTGCCAGCAGCTTAGGGGCCGGTCGCGGCTTTAATGAAAAACTGTTTTTT
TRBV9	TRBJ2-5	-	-	CASSPSQETQYF	TGTGCCAGCAGCCCCTCCCAAGAGACCCAGTACTTC
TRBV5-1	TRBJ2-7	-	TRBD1	CASSLVGQGPYEQYF	TGCGCCAGCAGCTTGGTGGGACAGGGCCCCTACGAGCAGTACTTC
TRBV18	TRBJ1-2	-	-	CASSPEPEGGYTF	TGTGCCAGCTCACCAGAACCCGAGGGAGGCTACACCTTC
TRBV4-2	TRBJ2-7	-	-	CASSPGTGSYEQYF	TGTGCCAGCAGCCCGGGGACGGGCTCCTACGAGCAGTACTTC
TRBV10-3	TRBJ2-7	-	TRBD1	CAISEPGGEDEQYF	TGTGCCATCAGTGAACCAGGGGGCGAGGACGAGCAGTACTTC
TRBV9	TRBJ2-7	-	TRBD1	CASSVAPSGQGTYEQYF	TGTGCCAGCAGCGTGGCCCCCTCTGGACAGGGAACCTACGAGCAGTACTTC
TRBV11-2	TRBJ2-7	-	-	CASTSSGASEQYF	TGTGCCAGCACCTCCTCAGGGGCAAGCGAGCAGTACTTC
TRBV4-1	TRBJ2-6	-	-	CASSQVLRSGANVLTF	TGCGCCAGCAGCCAAGTTCTAAGATCTGGGGCCAACGTCCTGACTTTC
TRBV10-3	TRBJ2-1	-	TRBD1	CAISAPGQGVGEQFF	TGTGCCATCAGTGCGCCGGGACAGGGGGTCGGTGAGCAGTTCTTC
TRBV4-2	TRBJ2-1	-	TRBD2	CASSQPSGSGSYNEQFF	TGTGCCAGCAGCCAACCTAGCGGGAGCGGCTCCTACAATGAGCAGTTCTTC
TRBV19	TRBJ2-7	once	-	CASSLWAAGTLEQYF	TGTGCCAGTAGTCTTTGGGCGGCTGGAACCCTCGAGCAGTACTTC
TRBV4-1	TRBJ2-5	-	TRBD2	CASSQEGGTGGFQETQYF	TGCGCCAGCAGCCAAGAGGGTGGAACGGGAGGGTTCCAAGAGACCCAGTACTTC
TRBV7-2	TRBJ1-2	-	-	CASSLADPYGYTF	TGTGCCAGCAGCTTAGCCGATCCTTATGGCTACACCTTC
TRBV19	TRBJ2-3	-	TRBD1	CASSRDRSTDTQYF	TGTGCCAGTTCCAGGGACAGGAGCACAGATACGCAGTATTTT
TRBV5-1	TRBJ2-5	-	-	CASSLGPLEETQYF	TGCGCCAGCAGCTTGGGGCCCCTCGAAGAGACCCAGTACTTC
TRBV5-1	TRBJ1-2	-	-	CASSLLENSYGYTF	TGCGCCAGCAGCTTGCTGGAGAACTCTTATGGCTACACCTTC
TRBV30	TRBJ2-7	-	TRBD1	CAWTGTGVLSAYEQYF	TGTGCCTGGACCGGGACAGGGGTTTTATCGGCCTACGAGCAGTACTTC
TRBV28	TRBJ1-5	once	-	CASSPLSRGSNQPQHF	TGTGCCAGCAGTCCCTTATCCAGGGGTAGCAATCAGCCCCAGCATTTT
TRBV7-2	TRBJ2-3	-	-	CASGGLGTDTQYF	TGTGCCAGCGGTGGACTCGGGACAGATACGCAGTATTTT
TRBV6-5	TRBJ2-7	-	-	CASTRGAGYEQYF	TGTGCCAGCACTCGGGGGGCAGGCTACGAGCAGTACTTC
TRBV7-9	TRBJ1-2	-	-	CASSPADYGYTF	TGTGCCAGCAGCCCCGCTGACTATGGCTACACCTTC
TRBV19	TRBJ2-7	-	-	CASSAHGQTYEQYF	TGTGCCAGTAGTGCTCACGGTCAGACCTACGAGCAGTACTTC
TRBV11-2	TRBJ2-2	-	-	CASSLVKGIAGELFF	TGTGCCAGCAGCTTAGTAAAGGGGATCGCCGGGGAGCTGTTTTTT
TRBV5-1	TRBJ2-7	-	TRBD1	CASSLFSGTGGHEQYF	TGCGCCAGCAGCTTGTTCTCCGGCACAGGGGGCCACGAGCAGTACTTC
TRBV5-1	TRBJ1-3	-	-	CASSFGGLEESTIYF	TGCGCCAGCAGCTTTGGGGGGCTGGAAGAAAGCACCATATATTTT
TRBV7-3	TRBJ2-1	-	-	CASRASSYNEQFF	TGTGCCAGCAGGGCTAGCTCCTACAATGAGCAGTTCTTC
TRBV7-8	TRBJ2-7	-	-	CASSAGQAPGKQYF	TGTGCCAGCAGCGCGGGGCAGGCCCCCGGGAAGCAGTACTTC
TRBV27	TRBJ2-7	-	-	CASSFSGYEQYF	TGTGCCAGCAGCTTTAGCGGTTACGAGCAGTACTTC
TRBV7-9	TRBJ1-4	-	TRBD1	CASSPPTGVGEKLFF	TGTGCCAGCAGCCCACCGACAGGGGTGGGGGAAAAACTGTTTTTT
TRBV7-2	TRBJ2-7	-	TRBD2	CASSLERLAGVYEQYF	TGTGCCAGCAGCTTAGAGCGACTAGCGGGAGTATACGAGCAGTACTTC
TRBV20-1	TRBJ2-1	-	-	CSATAYNEQFF	TGCAGTGCTACAGCCTACAATGAGCAGTTCTTC
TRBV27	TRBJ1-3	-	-	CASSLRAPGLAGNTIYF	TGTGCCAGCAGTTTAAGGGCTCCGGGACTGGCTGGAAACACCATATATTTT
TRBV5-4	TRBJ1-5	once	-	CASSSAPNQPQHF	TGTGCCAGCAGTTCGGCCCCGAATCAGCCCCAGCATTTT
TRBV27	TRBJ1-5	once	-	CASSLVQVIDSNQPQHF	TGTGCCAGCAGTTTAGTACAGGTGATTGATAGCAATCAGCCCCAGCATTTT
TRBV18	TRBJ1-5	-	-	CASSPDRNNQPQHF	TGTGCCAGCTCACCTGACCGAAACAATCAGCCCCAGCATTTT
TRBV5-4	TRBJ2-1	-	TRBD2	CASSVHGTRNNEQFF	TGTGCCAGCAGCGTCCACGGGACTAGAAACAATGAGCAGTTCTTC
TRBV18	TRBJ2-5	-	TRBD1	CASSPFPQGVKQETQYF	TGTGCCAGCTCACCATTCCCACAGGGGGTAAAACAAGAGACCCAGTACTTC
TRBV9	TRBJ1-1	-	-	CASTLTALGTEAFF	TGTGCCAGCACCCTGACAGCCCTCGGCACTGAAGCTTTCTTT
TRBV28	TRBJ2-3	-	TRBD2	CASSRGGRVEDTQYF	TGTGCCAGCAGCCGGGGCGGGAGAGTGGAAGATACGCAGTATTTT
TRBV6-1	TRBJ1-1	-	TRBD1	CASSDRDRGLTEAFF	TGTGCCAGCAGTGACCGGGACAGGGGCCTCACTGAAGCTTTCTTT
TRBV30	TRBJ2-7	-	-	CAWSVQDRRSYEQYF	TGTGCCTGGAGTGTACAGGACAGACGATCCTACGAGCAGTACTTC
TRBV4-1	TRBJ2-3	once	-	CASSQEGWGDTQYF	TGCGCCAGCAGCCAAGAAGGTTGGGGAGATACGCAGTATTTT
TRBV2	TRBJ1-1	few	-	CASILERNTEAFF	TGTGCCAGCATCTTGGAGAGGAACACTGAAGCTTTCTTT
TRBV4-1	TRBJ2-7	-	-	CASSQVGGSYEQYF	TGCGCCAGCAGCCAAGTCGGGGGCTCCTACGAGCAGTACTTC
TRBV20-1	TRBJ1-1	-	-	CSAPGRTEAFF	TGCAGTGCCCCCGGTAGGACTGAAGCTTTCTTT
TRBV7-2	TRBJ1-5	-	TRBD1	CASQTSGTGHQPQHF	TGTGCCAGCCAGACCTCCGGGACAGGGCATCAGCCCCAGCATTTT
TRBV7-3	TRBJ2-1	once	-	CASSSGQAEYNEQFF	TGTGCCAGCAGCTCCGGTCAGGCGGAATACAATGAGCAGTTCTTC
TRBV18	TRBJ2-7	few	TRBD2	CASSPGTSGRVSEQYF	TGTGCCAGCTCACCAGGGACTAGCGGGAGGGTGTCTGAGCAGTACTTC
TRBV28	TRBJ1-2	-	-	CASSRNRRYTF	TGTGCCAGCAGTAGAAACAGGCGCTACACCTTC
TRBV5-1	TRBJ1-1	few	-	CATKGENTEAFF	TGCGCCACCAAGGGGGAGAACACTGAAGCTTTCTTT
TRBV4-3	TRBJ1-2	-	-	CASSQGVQGEGDYGYTF	TGCGCCAGCAGCCAAGGGGTACAGGGAGAGGGTGACTATGGCTACACCTTC
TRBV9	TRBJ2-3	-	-	CASSVAPMVTDTQYF	TGTGCCAGCAGCGTAGCCCCGATGGTCACAGATACGCAGTATTTT
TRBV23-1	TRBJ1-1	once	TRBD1	CASSPGGGAFF	TGCGCCAGCAGCCCAGGGGGGGGAGCTTTCTTT
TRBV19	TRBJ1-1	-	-	CASSIRGGGTEAFF	TGTGCCAGTAGTATTAGGGGGGGCGGCACTGAAGCTTTCTTT
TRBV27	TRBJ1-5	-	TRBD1	CASSTDRVQPQHF	TGTGCCAGCAGCACGGACAGGGTCCAGCCCCAGCATTTT